A single sample gave rise to the 27 T cell receptor beta chains below, sequenced in a study of vaccination effects on CD4 cells after COVID-19. Profiling relied on immunoSEQ multiplex PCR, and the TCRdb table lists in-frame clones only, not all of them. The data show 57,000 or so clones, nearly 80% seen once. Their recognized antigens are unknown. Upon completion of 10 to 11 days in culture, CD4+ T cells were isolated. Two doses of either BNT162b2 or mRNA-1273 were given to each participant. This sample comprised CD4+ T cells from PBMCs cultured without peptide, obtained after COVID-19 vaccination. The receptors were sampled from a human donor who received a COVID-19 vaccine.

This chain uses TRBV5-1 with TRBJ1-2, with D perhaps TRBD1 (5 bases). Germline CDR1 and CDR2: SGHRS and YFSETQ. V gave up 4 bases and J gave up 8 bases, with 12 bases separating them. The CDR3 runs to 12 residues. CDR3 DNA sequence: TGCGCCAGCAGCCCGGGGGAGGCCGGCTACACCTTC. It translates to CASSPGEAGYTF.

The chain is built from TRBV3-1 (or the pseudogene TRBV3-2) and TRBJ2-5, with 14 bases matching TRBD2. Looked up from germline, CDR1 is LGHDT and CDR2 is YNNKEL (reference sequence). The length of the CDR3 is 15 residues. After removal of 8 bases from V and 1 base from J, the junction contained 3 bases not matched to a gene. CDR3 DNA: TGTGCCAGCGCCGGGACTAGCGGGGGCCAAGAGACCCAGTACTTC. As protein: CASAGTSGGQETQYF.

The chain recombines TRBV28 with TRBJ1-2, with D possibly TRBD1 on 5 matching bases. Germline V gene data show CDR1 as MDHEN and CDR2 as SYDVKM. V lost 6 bases and J 7 bases, leaving 15 bases between the germline ends. The CDR3 spans 13 residues. DNA of the CDR3: TGTGCCAGCAGCTTGCAGGGTATGGGTGGCTACACCTTC. This gives the protein CASSLQGMGGYTF.

The genes are TRBV11-3 and TRBJ1-1; tentative D call: TRBD1 (5 bases). Germline assignment: CDR1 SGHNT and CDR2 YENEEA. The CDR3 sequence is 14 residues long. V lost 3 bases, J lost 5 bases, and 13 bases lay in between. The CDR3 DNA follows: TGTGCCAGCAGCTTCTCCAGGGTTGGGACTGAAGCTTTCTTT. This codes for CASSFSRVGTEAFF.

This chain uses TRBV7-9 with TRBJ2-2; D is ambiguous. The CDR3 length is 15 residues. V was shortened by 2 bases and J by 1 base, with 8 bases between the two germline ends. CDR1 is SEHNR and CDR2 is FQNEAQ in the germline V gene (reference sequence). The CDR3 spells CASSLSPRNTGELFF. For the CDR3, the DNA is TGTGCCAGCAGCTTATCCCCACGGAACACCGGGGAGCTGTTTTTT.

J is TRBJ2-7 and V is TRBV7-9, with D possibly being TRBD1 or TRBD2 (6 bases each). Germline CDR1 reads SEHNR; CDR2 reads FQNEAQ (reference sequence). The CDR3 totals 15 residues. With 4 bases removed from V and 6 bases from J, the gap between germline ends came to 19 bases. CDR3 sequence (DNA): TGTGCCAGCAGCTCCCAAAGTTCGTGGGGGGCCGAGCAGTACTTC. Translation: CASSSQSSWGAEQYF.

This chain connects TRBV10-3 to TRBJ2-5; TRBD2 aligns across 7 bases. After removal of 2 bases from V and 2 bases from J, the junction contained 8 bases not matched to a gene. The CDR3 length is 16 residues. Germline CDR1 reads ENHRY; CDR2 reads SYGVKD. The DNA for the CDR3 is TGTGCCATCAGTGAGAGTCTAGCGGCCAGACAAGAGACCCAGTACTTC. Translating gives CAISESLAARQETQYF.

In its sample, this clone was seen a few times. The chain couples TRBV19 to TRBJ2-5, with 14 bases aligning to TRBD2. The CDR3 has 16 amino acids. Trimming took 5 bases from V and 2 from J; bases not matched to a gene: 4. Germline V lookup: CDR1 LNHDA, CDR2 SQIVND (reference sequence). The CDR3 DNA is TGTGCCAGTAGTTCCGGACTAGCGGGGGGTCAAGAGACCCAGTACTTC. Its translation is CASSSGLAGGQETQYF.

The rearrangement links TRBV18 to TRBJ1-5; 7 bases match TRBD1. V lost 1 base, J lost 4 bases, and 4 bases stayed unmatched. Germline lookup yields CDR1 KGHSH and CDR2 LQKENI. The CDR3 is made up of 15 amino acids. The CDR3 sequence: CASSPQQGQNQPQHF. The DNA of the CDR3 is TGTGCCAGCTCACCACAACAGGGGCAAAATCAGCCCCAGCATTTT.

V and J are TRBV9 and TRBJ1-6; D not certain. The V end lost 5 bases, the J end lost 12 bases, and 21 bases lay between the germline ends. The CDR3 sequence is 15 residues long. Germline V lookup: CDR1 SGDLS, CDR2 YYNGEE. The chain's CDR3 is CASSESTPSTGPLHF. The CDR3 DNA sequence: TGTGCCAGCAGTGAATCGACGCCGTCAACCGGACCCCTCCACTTT. The variable domain in full, completed from reference TRBV9 and TRBJ1-6, reads DSGVTQTPKHLITATGQRVTLRCSPRSGDLSVYWYQQSLDQGLQFLIQYYNGEERAKGNILERFSAQQFPDLHSELNLSSLELGDSALYFCASSESTPSTGPLHFGNGTRLTVT.

The chain joins TRBV3-1 (or the pseudogene TRBV3-2) to TRBJ2-3; possibly TRBD1 for D (6 bases). Per germline, CDR1 LGHDT and CDR2 YNNKEL (reference sequence). Trimming took off 0 bases at V and 9 bases at J, with 19 bases between the two ends. CDR3 length: 16 amino acids. CDR3 loop: CASSQDGGTGQGTQYF. For the CDR3, the DNA is TGTGCCAGCAGCCAAGACGGTGGGACGGGGCAGGGGACGCAGTATTTT.

The V gene is TRBV3-1 (or the pseudogene TRBV3-2), the J gene TRBJ2-7; D assignment may be TRBD1 or TRBD2 (5 bases each). The CDR3 covers 16 residues. Germline V gene data show CDR1 as LGHDT and CDR2 as YNNKEL (reference sequence). V lost 0 bases and J 1 base, leaving 13 bases between the germline ends. CDR3 DNA sequence: TGTGCCAGCAGCCAAGATAGAAGGGGACGATCCTACGAGCAGTACTTC. Protein: CASSQDRRGRSYEQYF.

The chain is built from TRBV28 and TRBJ1-2; the D is unclear. The CDR3 runs 11 residues. Between the trimmed V and J ends, which lost 4 bases and 4 bases, there was a span of 4 bases. The germline V gene has CDR1 MDHEN and CDR2 SYDVKM. CDR3 amino acids: CASSSGYGYTF. As DNA, the CDR3 is TGTGCCAGCAGTTCGGGCTATGGCTACACCTTC.

The rearrangement links TRBV9 to TRBJ2-7; TRBD2 is a possible D gene (6 bases). Germline-derived CDR1 and CDR2 are SGDLS and YYNGEE. V was shortened by 0 bases and J by 2 bases, with 12 bases between the two germline ends. CDR3 length equals 15 residues. CDR3 bases: TGTGCCAGCAGCGTAGCTCCGGGAGATGCCTACGAGCAGTACTTC. Protein product: CASSVAPGDAYEQYF.

The chain uses TRBV18 and TRBJ2-3; possibly TRBD2 for D (5 bases). This CDR3 spans 15 amino acids. Germline-derived CDR1 and CDR2 are KGHSH and LQKENI. The germline V and J ends were trimmed by 1 base and 0 bases, with 8 bases remaining between them. The CDR3 DNA reads TGTGCCAGCTCACCACGGGAGACTAGCACAGATACGCAGTATTTT. Its protein product is CASSPRETSTDTQYF.

V is TRBV4-2 and J is TRBJ2-7, with D possibly being TRBD1 (5 bases). CDR3 length: 17 residues. CDR1 is LGHNA and CDR2 is YNFKEQ in the germline V gene. The ends were cut back, 3 bases at V and 3 bases at J, with 21 bases in the middle. The CDR3 loop is CASSHDTGFEADYEQYF. The CDR3 bases are TGTGCCAGCAGCCACGATACAGGTTTTGAGGCAGACTACGAGCAGTACTTC.

CDR3 DNA sequence: TGTGCCAGCAGCTTAGTTCCGGGACCCCCGCGTAGCGGGGAGCTGTTTTTT. It specifies CASSLVPGPPRSGELFF. The J gene is TRBJ2-2, the V gene TRBV7-6; D is tentatively TRBD1 or TRBD2 (5 bases each). The germline V and J ends were trimmed by 1 base and 7 bases, with 19 bases remaining between them. Germline CDR1 reads SGHVS; CDR2 reads FNYEAQ. The CDR3 totals 17 residues.

This chain uses TRBV21-1 with TRBJ1-2. TRBV21-1 is assigned pseudogene status. The CDR3 loop spans 18 amino acids. The CDR3 region has the DNA TGTGCCAGCAGCCTAAAATGGAGATTACGGGGCTCGGTATATGGCTACACCTTC. This codes for CASSLKWRLRGSVYGYTF.

The chain recombines TRBV11-2 with TRBJ1-1, with D uncertain. There are 14 residues in the CDR3. Trimming left V 4 bases short and J 1 base short, with 10 bases between. Germline CDR1 reads SGHAT; CDR2 reads FQNNGV. The CDR3, as DNA: TGTGCCAGCAGCTCGCTCAGACAGAACACTGAAGCTTTCTTT. This translates into CASSSLRQNTEAFF.

The V gene is TRBV11-3, the J gene TRBJ2-1, with TRBD2 matching over 8 bases. Germline CDR1 reads SGHNT; CDR2 reads YENEEA. This CDR3 is built from 18 residues. V lost 5 bases to trimming and J lost 2 bases; unmatched junction nucleotides: 14. The CDR3 DNA sequence: TGTGCCAGCAGCCCACCAGGGATGCGGGGGGAGCCCTACAATGAGCAGTTCTTC. Amino acid sequence: CASSPPGMRGEPYNEQFF.

This chain links TRBV2 with TRBJ2-3; 8 positions agree with TRBD2. The CDR3 runs to 15 residues. The V gene end was trimmed by 5 bases and the J gene end by 3 bases; junction bases not matched to a gene: 7. CDR1 is SNHLY and CDR2 is FYNNEI in the germline V gene. Written as DNA, the CDR3 is TGTGCCAGCAGTCCCGGGGGGGGCCTGACAGATACGCAGTATTTT. Translating it yields CASSPGGGLTDTQYF. Full variable domain (outside the CDR3, taken from reference TRBV2 and TRBJ2-3): EPEVTQTPSHQVTQMGQEVILRCVPISNHLYFYWYRQILGQKVEFLVSFYNNEISEKSEIFDDQFSVERPDGSNFTLKIRSTKLEDSAMYFCASSPGGGLTDTQYFGPGTRLTVL.

Remarks on this clone: The junction and the germline gene differ at one end; a read error may be behind it. The rearrangement joins TRBV7-2 to TRBJ2-1; 8 bases map to TRBD2. Germline loops: CDR1 SGHTA, CDR2 FQGNSA. CDR3 size: 15 residues. In DNA form, the CDR3 reads TGTGCCAGCAGGTTAGCGGGAACCCCCTACAATGAGCAGTTCTTC. Protein product: CASRLAGTPYNEQFF.

This rearrangement joins TRBV5-5 to TRBJ1-2; 8 nucleotides match TRBD1. CDR1 and CDR2 from the germline V gene are SGHKS and YYEKEE (reference sequence). V shed 0 bases and J 4 bases; nucleotides not matched to a gene: 5. The CDR3 covers 15 residues. This chain's CDR3 is CASSLGGRGLYGYTF. The CDR3 coding sequence is TGTGCCAGCAGCTTGGGGGGCAGGGGGCTCTATGGCTACACCTTC.

The chain links TRBV18 to TRBJ1-3; possibly TRBD1 for D (6 bases). Trimming pared 1 base from V and 0 bases from J, leaving 13 bases between. Germline assignment: CDR1 KGHSH and CDR2 LQKENI. The CDR3 is 17 amino acids. CDR3 amino acids: CASSPRPGQSSGNTIYF. CDR3 bases: TGTGCCAGCTCACCACGTCCGGGACAATCCTCTGGAAACACCATATATTTT. Filled out from reference TRBV18 and TRBJ1-3, the complete variable domain reads NAGVMQNPRHLVRRRGQEARLRCSPMKGHSHVYWYRQLPEEGLKFMVYLQKENIIDESGMPKERFSAEFPKEGPSILRIQQVVRGDSAAYFCASSPRPGQSSGNTIYFGEGSWLTVV.

J is TRBJ2-2 and V is TRBV9; D is unclear. This CDR3 region has 16 residues. Germline V lookup: CDR1 SGDLS, CDR2 YYNGEE. V lost 0 bases, J lost 1 base, and 10 bases lay in between. The CDR3 coding sequence is TGTGCCAGCAGCGTAGATGGGGTGGGGAACACCGGGGAGCTGTTTTTT. It yields the protein CASSVDGVGNTGELFF. Full variable domain (rest looked up from reference TRBV9 and TRBJ2-2): DSGVTQTPKHLITATGQRVTLRCSPRSGDLSVYWYQQSLDQGLQFLIQYYNGEERAKGNILERFSAQQFPDLHSELNLSSLELGDSALYFCASSVDGVGNTGELFFGEGSRLTVL.

Here the CDR3 DNA reads TGTGCCAGCTCCCTCGATAGCGGGGGGGAGCAGTTCTTC. Translation gives CASSLDSGGEQFF. V usage is TRBV18 and J usage is TRBJ2-1; 10 bases are shared with TRBD2. CDR3 size: 13 residues. Germline lookup yields CDR1 KGHSH and CDR2 LQKENI. The V and J ends lost 6 bases and 10 bases, in that order; junction bases with no gene match: 6.

The chain employs TRBV3-1 (or the pseudogene TRBV3-2) and TRBJ2-5, with D perhaps matching TRBD2 (7 bases). The CDR3 is 15 amino acids. With 6 bases removed from V and 4 bases from J, the gap between germline ends came to 18 bases. Germline V gene lookup returns CDR1 LGHDT and CDR2 YNNKEL (reference sequence). This chain's CDR3 is CASRKGGGQSETQYF. The CDR3 DNA is TGTGCCAGCAGGAAAGGGGGGGGGCAGTCAGAGACCCAGTACTTC.